The clone carrying this TCR beta chain was seen more than once but under ten times. No antigen is known for it. CDR1 is MDHEN, CDR2 SYDVKM, per germline. V lost 6 bases to trimming and J lost 2 bases, with 17 bases between them. CDR3 length: 15 amino acids. The authors made TCR beta libraries by quantitative 5'-RACE with molecular barcodes. TCRdb re-called the 5' RACE reads through MiXCR, storing one row per CDR3 protein. The sample yields about 340,000 distinct CDR3 sequences, roughly 15% seen once. The data belong to a study of CD8 T cells in ankylosing spondylitis. Study-level points and caveats: Clones tied to disease were said to be significantly enriched in matched ankylosing spondylitis synovial fluid. Previous work reported some of these motif variants in the synovial fluid and blood of reactive arthritis.

This chain joins TRBV28 and TRBJ2-7; the D call may be TRBD1 or TRBD2 (5 bases each). This TCR derives from a male donor with ankylosing spondylitis or in good health (not recorded which). Sequencing was carried out using blood, either unsorted or a sorted T cell fraction (not recorded which). CDR3 sequence (DNA): TGTGCCAGCAGCCTCCCGGGGACCGCCCCCTACGAGCAGTACTTC. As protein: CASSLPGTAPYEQYF.